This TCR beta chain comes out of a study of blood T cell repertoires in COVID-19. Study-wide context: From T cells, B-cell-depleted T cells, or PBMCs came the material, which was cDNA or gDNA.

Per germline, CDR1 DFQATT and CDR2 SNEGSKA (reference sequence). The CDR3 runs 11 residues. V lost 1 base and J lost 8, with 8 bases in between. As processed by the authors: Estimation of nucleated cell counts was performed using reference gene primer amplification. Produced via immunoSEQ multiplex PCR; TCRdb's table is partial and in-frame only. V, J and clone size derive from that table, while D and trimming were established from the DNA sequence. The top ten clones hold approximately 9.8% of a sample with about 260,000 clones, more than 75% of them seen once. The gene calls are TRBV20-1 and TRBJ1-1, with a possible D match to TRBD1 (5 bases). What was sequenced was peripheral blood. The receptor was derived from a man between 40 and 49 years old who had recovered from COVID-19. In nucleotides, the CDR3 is TGCAGTGCTAGAGTTCACAGGGAAGCTTTCTTT. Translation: CSARVHREAFF.